This TCR beta chain was captured in a study of blood T cell repertoires in COVID-19. Whole-study context: Italy, Spain and the United States were the sources of the convalescent and acute COVID-19 samples. The cDNA or gDNA used as material had been derived from T cells, B-cell-depleted T cells, or PBMCs.

Seattle patients were enrolled while actively infected and followed longitudinally. Per the authors' pipeline: For nucleated cells, counts were estimated from reference gene primer amplification. Clones were sequenced by immunoSEQ multiplex PCR, and TCRdb holds only the in-frame ones, with some missing. The V and J calls and clone size were taken over from that table, and D and trimming were inferred from the DNA. The data contain under 200,000 clones, approximately 91% of them singletons. The TCR comes from a man between 18 and 35 years old with COVID-19, enrolled during active disease. Specimen: peripheral blood.

CDR3 DNA: TGTGCCAGCAGCGGTCAAACAGGGGTCTCCGAAAAACTGTTTTTT. This translates into CASSGQTGVSEKLFF. This chain links TRBV11-1 with TRBJ1-4, with 7 nucleotides matching TRBD1. The V gene's germline CDR1 is SGHAT and CDR2 FQDESV (reference sequence). Trimming cost V 5 bases and J 8 bases; bases outside gene matches: 11. The CDR3 covers 15 residues.